This T cell receptor (beta chain) was captured in a study of graft-versus-host responses after intestinal transplantation. The overall study: Every transplant recipient was induced with anti-thymocyte globulin, then maintained on tacrolimus and steroids for about three years. Study-wide results and limits: Recipient marrow harbored GvH clones, some of which surfaced first in ileum or blood. There was an association between peak levels of circulating GvH clones and early post-transplant HvG declines.

Worth noting for this clone: What it binds is unknown.

Clones were sequenced by immunoSEQ multiplex PCR, and TCRdb holds only the in-frame ones, with some missing. This sample has 80,000 to 100,000 clones, with roughly four fifths found just once. This CDR3 comprises 13 residues. This specimen was unstimulated CD8+ T cells sorted from spleen or lymph node cells, taken before intestinal transplant. This sequence originates from a human donor who received an intestinal transplant. The gene calls are TRBV21-1 and TRBJ2-2; no DNA check was done on the table's D call, TRBD2. TRBV21-1 is a pseudogene. The CDR3 DNA follows: TGTGCCAGCAGCAAAGCCGACTCGGGGGAGCTGTTTTTT. Its translation: CASSKADSGELFF.